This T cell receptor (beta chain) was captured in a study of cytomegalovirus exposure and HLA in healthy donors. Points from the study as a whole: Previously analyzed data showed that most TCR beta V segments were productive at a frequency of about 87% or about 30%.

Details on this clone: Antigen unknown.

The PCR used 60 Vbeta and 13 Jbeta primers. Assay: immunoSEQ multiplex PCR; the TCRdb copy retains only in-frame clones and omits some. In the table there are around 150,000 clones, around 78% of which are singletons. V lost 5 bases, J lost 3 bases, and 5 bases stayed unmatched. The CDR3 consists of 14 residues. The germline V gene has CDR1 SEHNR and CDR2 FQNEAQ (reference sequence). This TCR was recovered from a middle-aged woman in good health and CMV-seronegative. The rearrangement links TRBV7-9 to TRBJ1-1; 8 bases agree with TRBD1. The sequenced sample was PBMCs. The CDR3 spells CASSPQQGDTEAFF. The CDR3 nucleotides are TGTGCCAGCAGCCCCCAACAGGGGGACACTGAAGCTTTCTTT.